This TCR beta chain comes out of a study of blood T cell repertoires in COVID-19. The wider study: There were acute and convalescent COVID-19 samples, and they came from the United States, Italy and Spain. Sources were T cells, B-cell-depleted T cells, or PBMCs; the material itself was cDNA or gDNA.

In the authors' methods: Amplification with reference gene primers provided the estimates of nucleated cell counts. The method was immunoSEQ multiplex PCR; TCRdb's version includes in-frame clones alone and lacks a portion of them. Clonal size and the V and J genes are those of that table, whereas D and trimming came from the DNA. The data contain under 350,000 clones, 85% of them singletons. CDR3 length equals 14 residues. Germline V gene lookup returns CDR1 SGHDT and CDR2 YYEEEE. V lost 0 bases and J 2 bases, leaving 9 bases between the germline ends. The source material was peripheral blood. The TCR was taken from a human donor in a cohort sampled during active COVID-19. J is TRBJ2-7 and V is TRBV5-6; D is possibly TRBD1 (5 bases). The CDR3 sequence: CASSLDRTTYEQYF. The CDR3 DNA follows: TGTGCCAGCAGCTTGGACAGGACGACCTACGAGCAGTACTTC.